This is a list of T cell receptor beta chains from one sample in a study of regulatory T cells in long-lasting Graves disease. TCRdb reprocessed the multiplex PCR reads with MiXCR, giving one entry per CDR3 protein. This sample has 350,000 to 450,000 distinct CDR3 sequences, with around 14% found just once. Another study also made use of these data, one on T cells in Graves' hyperthyroidism and ophthalmopathy.

Sequencing used peripheral blood mononuclear cells (PBMCs), obtained at new diagnosis, from a patient treated with antithyroid drugs. These receptors originate from a woman under 40 with Graves disease. The CDR3 runs from the conserved cysteine through the conserved F or W.

V gene: TRBV9
J gene: TRBJ2-5
CDR3 protein: CASSAPAGTSGTGGTQYF

V gene: TRBV27
J gene: TRBJ2-7
CDR3 protein: CASSFGGLGGHEQYF

V gene: TRBV12-3/TRBV12-4
J gene: TRBJ1-4
CDR3 protein: CASNFRGASGDEKLFF

V gene: TRBV9
J gene: TRBJ2-1
CDR3 protein: CASSEGASGYNEQFF

V gene: TRBV27
J gene: TRBJ2-1
CDR3 protein: CASSTRDRKYNEQFF

V gene: TRBV4-1
J gene: TRBJ2-1
CDR3 protein: CASSDSGEPYNEQFF

V gene: TRBV6-2/TRBV6-3
J gene: TRBJ2-7
CDR3 protein: CASPLASGRGEQYF

V gene: TRBV12-3/TRBV12-4
J gene: TRBJ2-3
CDR3 protein: CASRRAADTQYF

V gene: TRBV30
J gene: TRBJ1-1
CDR3 protein: CAWSDDTEAFF

V gene: TRBV7-8
J gene: TRBJ2-1
CDR3 protein: CASSLGGGRAQSSYNEQFF

V gene: TRBV20-1
J gene: TRBJ1-6
CDR3 protein: CGARDPGGIHNSPLHF

V gene: TRBV4-2
J gene: TRBJ2-7
CDR3 protein: CASSQEMGLAGWNPYEQYF

V gene: TRBV28
J gene: TRBJ2-7
CDR3 protein: CASRGTGTGGYEQYF

V gene: TRBV9
J gene: TRBJ1-3
CDR3 protein: CASSVDPPGNTIYF